What follows describes a single TCR beta chain. Its antigen target is currently unknown. No much larger clone exists at a distance of one base, and base qualities are not known. Via the germline V gene (reference sequence), CDR1 is SGHKS and CDR2 YYEKEE. V drops 0 bases and J drops 5 bases, leaving 12 bases in between. Including cysteine and phenylalanine, the CDR3 has 15 amino acids. Just the 45-base CDR3 DNA is kept, in frame starting at base 1. This record belongs to a study of CD8 T cells in Susac syndrome (dated by TCRdb to between 2018 and 2021). About the study as a whole: Repertoire sequencing was used to test whether CD8+ T cell activation and differentiation in Susac syndrome was antigen driven. The study compared CD8+ T cell repertoire clonality among 12 healthy donors, about 14 Susac syndrome patients and some 16 multiple sclerosis patients. The paper's findings and limits, for the study overall: The TCR sequencing and HLA analysis was acknowledged to have included a relatively small number of individuals.

RNA was extracted with the RNeasy kit and roughly 0.45 to 1 ug was reverse transcribed using random hexamers. The immunoSEQ multiplex PCR assay, covering 54 Vbeta and 13 Jbeta segments, was used to amplify TCR beta CDR3 regions. To correct PCR amplification bias, a synthetic template baseline was used for both primer optimization and computational correction. On the authors' methods: Reads were assigned to V, D and J genes according to IMGT and analyzed in immunoSEQ Analyzer, with only productive sequences retained. Clonality was computed as one minus Shannon entropy normalized by log2 of the number of productive unique sequences. For each patient and control, public and private clones were evaluated within the 100 most prevalent clones. A clone was defined as Susac-specific if it was absent from the healthy and MS cohorts, from 950 to 1,300 published viral clones and from other ImmuneACCESS disease sequences. TCRdb took the public reads, trimmed them with fastp at Q25, ran MiXCR for clone calling and kept in-frame beta chains. Merged by CDR3 protein, the rows form single entries marked with the most common genes and DNA. These V and J calls rely on TCRdb rather than the paper's analysis. Present in this sample are under 150,000 distinct CDR3 sequences, 75% to 90% of which were seen just once. The ten largest make up about 0.51% of the sample.

Peripheral blood CD8+ and CD4+ T cells from healthy donors, Susac syndrome patients and multiple sclerosis patients were profiled using high-throughput TCR beta sequencing. Multiple sclerosis controls were treatment-naive patients with stable or active relapsing-remitting disease fulfilling revised McDonald criteria. CD8+ TEMRA cells were enriched by FACS, while bulk CD8+ and CD4+ T cells were purified by magnetic negative isolation. Blood was collected in EDTA tubes and processed within 24 hours, with PBMCs isolated through density gradient centrifugation. PBMCs intended for TCR sequencing were cryopreserved in liquid nitrogen and were subsequently thawed in a 37 degrees C water bath. The sorted or isolated CD4+, CD8+ and CD8+ TEMRA cells had a purity of 90% or higher.

This receptor was identified in a human donor with multiple sclerosis. Sequencing was carried out using CD8+ T cells from PBMCs. The chain uses TRBV5-5 and TRBJ1-5; TRBD1 is possibly the D segment (5 matching bases). The nucleotide sequence reads as follows: TGTGCCAGCAGCTTGGCCTCAGGGCTGTATCAGCCCCAGCATTTT. This translates into CASSLASGLYQPQHF.